This record concerns one TCR beta chain sequence. Original methodology: Amplification of reference gene primers provided the estimated nucleated cell counts. The data were produced by immunoSEQ multiplex PCR, yet TCRdb's version contains in-frame clones alone and is incomplete. D and trimming were read from the DNA, whereas the V and J calls and clone size are those reported in that table. This table has around 310,000 clones, more than 75% appearing once. The CDR3 is 14 amino acids. V was shortened by 2 bases and J by 8 bases, with 12 bases between the two germline ends. From germline, CDR1 is KGHSH and CDR2 LQKENI. This record belongs to a study of blood T cell repertoires in COVID-19. Study-wide background: Sites in the United States, Italy and Spain provided acute and convalescent COVID-19 samples.

Sequencing used peripheral blood. The chain joins TRBV18 to TRBJ1-4; weak D call: TRBD1 (5 bases). This TCR derives from a woman between 45 and 65 years old with active or convalescent COVID-19. CDR3 sequence (DNA): TGTGCCAGCTCACCAGGCAGGGTAGGAGAAAAACTGTTTTTT. Its translation: CASSPGRVGEKLFF.